These 15 T cell receptor beta chains share one sample of origin, sequenced in a study of regulatory T cells in long-lasting Graves disease. The time point is: newly diagnosed GD, antithyroid drugs for less than 3 months. Generation of the TCR library employed RNA extracted from PBMCs. Library construction for TCR beta used iRepertoire HTBI primers and Arm-PCR of CDR3 regions. Via MiXCR, TCRdb re-called the multiplex PCR reads, giving one row per CDR3 protein. The sample contains about 320,000 distinct CDR3 sequences, 15% to 20% of which appear only once. Sequencing was performed on peripheral blood mononuclear cells (PBMCs), taken at new diagnosis, from a patient treated with antithyroid drugs. These receptors were taken from a female donor with Graves disease.

This clonotype has at least ten counts. Relative to the germline gene, one junction end is altered; a read error may explain this. CDR3 coding DNA: TGTGCCAGCACTGAAATCGAGGATAATGGAAACACCATATATTTT. Translated, it gives CASTEIEDNGNTIYF. The chain couples TRBV6-1 to TRBJ1-3; D ambiguous. The CDR3 contains 15 residues. Looked up from germline, CDR1 is MNHNS and CDR2 is SASEGT.

This clonotype was counted at least ten times. V and J are TRBV3-1 and TRBJ1-1; D is undetermined. The V gene's germline CDR1 is LGHDT and CDR2 YNNKEL (reference sequence). V dropped 8 bases and J dropped 4 bases, with 17 bases sitting between them. The CDR3 contains 14 residues. The CDR3 protein is CASGERFRGTEAFF. The CDR3 nucleotides are TGTGCCAGCGGAGAAAGGTTCCGGGGCACTGAAGCTTTCTTT.

This clonotype was observed a handful of times. The CDR3 nucleotides read TGTGCCACCGCAGGGGTGGGGGCCAAAAACATTCAGTACTTC. It yields the protein CATAGVGAKNIQYF. This chain joins TRBV7-8 and TRBJ2-4, with D perhaps matching TRBD1 (6 bases). The germline V gene encodes CDR1 SGHVS and CDR2 FQNEAQ. The CDR3 is 14 amino acids. Trimming stripped 10 bases from V and 1 base from J, with 14 bases between.

This clonotype was recorded many times. This sequence joins TRBV11-2 and TRBJ2-3; TRBD1 matches at 7 bases. V shed 5 bases, J shed 6 bases, and the junction held 14 bases outside the gene matches. The CDR3 is made up of 16 amino acids. Germline-derived CDR1 and CDR2 are SGHAT and FQNNGV. CDR3 DNA: TGTGCCAGCAGCCTTTATAGGACAGGATTGATGGATACGCAGTATTTT. This sequence encodes CASSLYRTGLMDTQYF.

The chain joins TRBV7-9 to TRBJ2-2, with 8 positions matching TRBD2. The CDR3 sequence is 18 residues long. Germline V lookup: CDR1 SEHNR, CDR2 FQNEAQ (reference sequence). The trim removed 4 bases at V and 1 base at J, leaving 11 bases unmatched. CDR3 nucleotides: TGTGCCAGCAGCTACGTCCCTTTAGCGGGAAAGAACACCGGGGAGCTGTTTTTT. Encoded protein: CASSYVPLAGKNTGELFF.

In its sample, this clonotype was seen many times. The rearrangement joins TRBV2 to TRBJ2-5; TRBD2 matches at 7 bases. The CDR3 loop spans 12 amino acids. The V and J ends lost 7 bases and 4 bases, in that order; junction bases with no gene match: 3. Germline CDR1 is SNHLY and CDR2 is FYNNEI. CDR3 region: CASIASGETQYF. In DNA, the CDR3 is TGTGCCAGCATAGCTAGCGGAGAGACCCAGTACTTC.

Ten or more counts support this clonotype. The V gene is TRBV7-9, the J gene TRBJ2-3; a possible D gene is TRBD2 (6 bases). Germline CDR1 SEHNR, CDR2 FQNEAQ (reference sequence). CDR3 length: 16 amino acids. Trimming stripped 4 bases from V and 0 bases from J, with 14 bases between. The CDR3: CASSSSSGMSTDTQYF. CDR3 DNA: TGTGCCAGCAGCTCAAGTAGCGGAATGAGCACAGATACGCAGTATTTT.

This clonotype was found many times. This sequence joins TRBV10-3 and TRBJ2-7; 9 bases are a match to TRBD1. CDR1 and CDR2 (germline): ENHRY, SYGVKD. The CDR3 is made up of 14 amino acids. V was clipped by 5 bases and J by 1 base; unmatched bases: 3. Here the CDR3 reads CAISTGGASYEQYF. The CDR3 nucleotides read TGTGCCATCAGTACAGGGGGCGCATCCTACGAGCAGTACTTC.

The table lists this clonotype with many counts. This chain connects TRBV28 to TRBJ2-1; D unresolved. CDR3 size: 15 residues. Per germline, CDR1 MDHEN and CDR2 SYDVKM. The germline V and J ends were trimmed by 7 bases and 1 base, with 14 bases remaining between them. CDR3 DNA: TGTGCCAGCAACCTTTTAGACTCATCCTACAATGAGCAGTTCTTC. Translating it yields CASNLLDSSYNEQFF.

There are many counts of this clonotype. The V and J genes are TRBV6-1 and TRBJ1-5; D remains ambiguous. The CDR3 length is 15 residues. CDR1 MNHNS and CDR2 SASEGT come from the germline V gene. V was clipped by 0 bases and J by 3 bases, with 9 bases between them. The CDR3 DNA sequence: TGTGCCAGCAGTGAAGCGAACAGTTTCAATCAGCCCCAGCATTTT. Its translation: CASSEANSFNQPQHF.

This clonotype has at least ten counts. V usage is TRBV5-8 and J usage is TRBJ2-7; TRBD1 is a possible D gene (6 bases). Trimming removed 4 bases from V and 3 bases from J, with 14 bases in between. Looked up from germline, CDR1 is SGHTS and CDR2 is YDEGEE. This CDR3 contains 14 residues. CDR3 sequence reads: CASSVQQGIYEQYF. CDR3 in DNA: TGTGCCAGCAGCGTACAACAGGGTATCTACGAGCAGTACTTC. Supplemented by reference TRBV5-8 and TRBJ2-7, the full variable domain reads EAGVTQSPTHLIKTRGQQATLRCSPISGHTSVYWYQQALGLGLQFLLWYDEGEERNRGNFPPRFSGRQFPNYSSELNVNALELEDSALYLCASSVQQGIYEQYFGPGTRLTVT.

This chain links TRBV4-2 with TRBJ2-7, with D tentatively TRBD2 (6 bases). V was cut by 4 bases and J by 7 bases, with 20 bases left in between. Germline V CDR1 and CDR2: LGHNA, YNFKEQ. The CDR3 totals 15 residues. Here the CDR3 reads CASSRTGTDIYEQYF. The CDR3 coding sequence is TGTGCCAGCAGCCGCACCGGGACTGACATATATGAGCAGTACTTC.

The chain uses TRBV6-9 and TRBJ2-5; perhaps TRBD2 as D (5 bases). This CDR3 contains 14 residues. Trimming shortened V by 4 bases and J by 5 bases, and 14 bases separated the two germline ends. Germline V gene data show CDR1 as MNHGY and CDR2 as SVAAGI. The CDR3: CASSFGLVTETQYF. As DNA, the CDR3 is TGTGCCAGCAGTTTTGGACTGGTAACGGAGACCCAGTACTTC.

Written as DNA, the CDR3 is TGTGCCACCTCCCGTGGGGTGTTGGCCGGGGAGCTGTTTTTT. Protein: CATSRGVLAGELFF. The chain couples TRBV25-1 to TRBJ2-2; D uncertain. Germline loops: CDR1 MGHDK, CDR2 SYGVNS. This CDR3 comprises 14 residues. V shed 10 bases and J shed 6 bases, with 18 bases lying between them.

V usage is TRBV14 and J usage is TRBJ2-1, with D possibly TRBD1 on 6 matching bases. The CDR3 consists of 15 residues. Trimming cost V 3 bases and J 10 bases, with 19 bases left between them. The germline V gene has CDR1 SGHDN and CDR2 FVKESK. CDR3 DNA sequence: TGTGCCAGCAGCCACACAGGGTCGCCCGTATACGAGCAGTTCTTC. Its protein product is CASSHTGSPVYEQFF.